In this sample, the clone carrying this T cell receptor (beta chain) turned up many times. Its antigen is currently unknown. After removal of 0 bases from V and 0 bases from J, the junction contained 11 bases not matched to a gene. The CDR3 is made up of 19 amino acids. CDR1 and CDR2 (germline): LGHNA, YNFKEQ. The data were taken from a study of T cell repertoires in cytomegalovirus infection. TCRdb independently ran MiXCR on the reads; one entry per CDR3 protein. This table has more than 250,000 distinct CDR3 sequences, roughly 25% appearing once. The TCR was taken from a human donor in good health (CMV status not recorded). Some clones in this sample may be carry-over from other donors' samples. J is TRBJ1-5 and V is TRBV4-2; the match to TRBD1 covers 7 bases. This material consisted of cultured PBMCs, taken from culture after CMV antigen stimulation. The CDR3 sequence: CASSQDGGTGQYSNQPQHF. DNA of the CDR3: TGTGCCAGCAGCCAAGATGGGGGGACGGGACAGTATAGCAATCAGCCCCAGCATTTT.